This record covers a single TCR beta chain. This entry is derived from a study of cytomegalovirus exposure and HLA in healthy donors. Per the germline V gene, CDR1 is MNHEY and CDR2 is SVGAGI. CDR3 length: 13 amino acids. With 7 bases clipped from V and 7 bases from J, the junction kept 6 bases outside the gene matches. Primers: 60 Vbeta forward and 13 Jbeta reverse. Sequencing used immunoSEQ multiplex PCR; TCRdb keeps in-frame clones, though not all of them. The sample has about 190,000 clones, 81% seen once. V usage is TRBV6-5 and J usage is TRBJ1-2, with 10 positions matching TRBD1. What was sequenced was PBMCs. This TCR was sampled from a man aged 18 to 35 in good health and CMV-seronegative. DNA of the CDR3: TGTGCCAGCAAACGACAGGGGGCCGGTGGCTACACCTTC. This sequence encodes CASKRQGAGGYTF.